These 21 T cell receptor beta chains came from one sample sequenced in a study of shared clonotypes between healthy human individuals (dated by TCRdb to about 2020). The library relied on the immunoSEQ multiplex PCR assay. This immuneACCESS table, as held by TCRdb, lists in-frame sequences with V and J called but not all clones. Of the missing ones, under half trace to an unresolved V gene in checked studies; the others have no known cause. This sample lists over 400,000 clones; 81% were detected once. The ten largest clones represent roughly 12% of the sample. The material sequenced was PBMCs. The receptor set was obtained from a woman aged 40 to 50 in good health. Some clones in this sample may be carry-over from other donors' samples.

This clone has ten or more counts. The chain carries TRBV5-1 and TRBJ2-1; 7 nucleotides match TRBD1. The CDR3 consists of 16 residues. V was clipped by 1 base and J by 3 bases; unmatched bases: 7. Per the germline V gene, CDR1 is SGHRS and CDR2 is YFSETQ. The DNA for the CDR3 is TGCGCCAGCAGCTTGTGGCAGGGGGACCGCTACAATGAGCAGTTCTTC. This translates into CASSLWQGDRYNEQFF.

V is TRBV27 and J is TRBJ1-5; possible D gene TRBD1, 5 bases. V was clipped by 5 bases and J by 3 bases, with 17 bases between them. This CDR3 comprises 16 residues. The germline V gene has CDR1 MNHEY and CDR2 SMNVEV (reference sequence). This chain's CDR3 is CASSPRWGENNQPQHF. In DNA form, the CDR3 reads TGTGCCAGCAGTCCCCGGTGGGGGGAAAACAATCAGCCCCAGCATTTT.

V usage is TRBV6-1 and J usage is TRBJ1-1; tentatively, D is TRBD1 (5 bases). V gave up 8 bases and J gave up 1 base, with 11 bases separating them. The CDR3 extends over 13 amino acids. Germline V gene lookup returns CDR1 MNHNS and CDR2 SASEGT. This chain's CDR3 is CASPGTSNTEAFF. The CDR3 nucleotides are TGTGCCAGCCCCGGGACCTCGAACACTGAAGCTTTCTTT.

This clone was detected once. The chain is built from TRBV27 and TRBJ1-5; D gene ambiguous. This CDR3 spans 12 amino acids. The germline gives CDR1 MNHEY, CDR2 SMNVEV (reference sequence). V lost 5 bases to trimming and J lost 1 base, with 3 bases between them. DNA for the CDR3: TGTGCCAGCAGTACCAGCAATCAGCCCCAGCATTTT. This gives the protein CASSTSNQPQHF.

The chain employs TRBV7-9 and TRBJ2-7; tentatively, D is TRBD1 (6 bases). The CDR3 length is 13 residues. V shed 4 bases and J shed 1 base, with 8 bases lying between them. The V gene's germline CDR1 is SEHNR and CDR2 FQNEAQ (reference sequence). DNA of the CDR3: TGTGCCAGCAGCTACAGGGTGTCCTACGAGCAGTACTTC. Protein sequence: CASSYRVSYEQYF.

Comments on this clone: A far larger clone differs by one base, so this is likely a read error. This chain uses TRBV9 with TRBJ1-5, with 7 bases lining up with TRBD1. Germline lookup yields CDR1 SGDLS and CDR2 YYNGEE. The CDR3 runs 13 residues. In DNA form, the CDR3 reads TGTGCCAGCGGCGTAGGGGGCTTACAGCCCCAGCATTTT. Translated, it gives CASGVGGLQPQHF.

This chain joins TRBV6-6 and TRBJ2-5; D possibly corresponds to TRBD1 (5 bases). Germline CDR1 MNHNY, CDR2 SVGAGI (reference sequence). The CDR3 is made up of 16 amino acids. V was shortened by 0 bases and J by 0 bases, with 11 bases between the two germline ends. The CDR3 DNA is TGTGCCAGCAGTTACTCAGGGTGGGGCGACCAAGAGACCCAGTACTTC. The encoded protein is CASSYSGWGDQETQYF.

J is TRBJ2-7 and V is TRBV28; TRBD2 might be the D (6 bases). V shed 5 bases and J shed 6 bases, with 20 bases lying between them. The CDR3 has 15 amino acids. CDR1 is MDHEN and CDR2 is SYDVKM in the germline V gene. This CDR3 is CASSQIHGSVSEQYF. CDR3 sequence (DNA): TGTGCCAGCAGTCAAATACACGGGAGTGTGAGCGAGCAGTACTTC.

This rearrangement joins TRBV7-9 to TRBJ2-7; D is unclear. This CDR3 comprises 14 residues. The ends were cut back, 5 bases at V and 3 bases at J, with 14 bases in the middle. CDR1 and CDR2 (germline): SEHNR, FQNEAQ (reference sequence). For the CDR3, the DNA is TGTGCCAGCAGCCCCTATGGCAGAGACTACGAGCAGTACTTC. Its translation: CASSPYGRDYEQYF.

Remarks on this clone: A far larger clone is a single base away, which makes a read error likely. Distinct nucleotide sequences in the sample also encode this CDR3. The V call is TRBV30, the J call TRBJ1-1; no firm D call. CDR1 GTSNPN and CDR2 SVGIG come from the germline V gene (reference sequence). The CDR3 totals 15 residues. The CDR3 protein is CAWSVIGRQNTEAFF. The DNA for the CDR3 is TGTGCCTGGAGTGTAATAGGACGGCAGAACACTGAAGCTTTCTTC.

This clone was detected a few times. The chain is built from TRBV7-8 and TRBJ2-7; TRBD1 is a possible D gene (6 bases). This CDR3 region has 14 residues. The germline V gene encodes CDR1 SGHVS and CDR2 FQNEAQ. V lost 3 bases to trimming and J lost 4 bases, with 13 bases between them. The CDR3 is CASSLRQGMYEQYF. The CDR3 nucleotides are TGTGCCAGCAGCTTGAGGCAGGGGATGTACGAGCAGTACTTC.

This chain joins TRBV28 and TRBJ2-2, with 11 bases aligning to TRBD1. CDR1 MDHEN and CDR2 SYDVKM come from the germline V gene. The CDR3 totals 16 residues. V gave up 8 bases and J gave up 7 bases; unmatched junction bases: 12. The chain's CDR3 is CASYSDRGRSIGELFF. The CDR3 DNA reads as TGTGCCAGCTACTCGGACAGGGGGCGTAGTATCGGGGAGCTGTTTTTT.

V usage is TRBV27 and J usage is TRBJ2-1, with 13 bases identical to TRBD2. Germline V gene data show CDR1 as MNHEY and CDR2 as SMNVEV (reference sequence). This CDR3 has 14 amino acids. With 3 bases clipped from V and 13 bases from J, the junction kept 6 bases outside the gene matches. DNA for the CDR3: TGTGCCAGCAGTTTCTCCGGACTAGCGGGAGTCCAGTTCTTC. As protein: CASSFSGLAGVQFF.

The chain uses TRBV9 and TRBJ2-2; D call uncertain. V dropped 4 bases and J dropped 3 bases, with 16 bases sitting between them. The CDR3 totals 16 residues. From germline, CDR1 is SGDLS and CDR2 YYNGEE. The CDR3 here is CASSPKGDSYTGELFF. As DNA, the CDR3 is TGTGCCAGCAGCCCGAAAGGTGATTCCTACACCGGGGAGCTGTTTTTT.

The chain couples TRBV28 to TRBJ2-5, with D unresolved. Germline V gene sequence: CDR1 MDHEN, CDR2 SYDVKM. This CDR3 region has 11 residues. Trimming pared 6 bases from V and 2 bases from J, leaving 4 bases between. The CDR3 DNA reads TGTGCCAGCAGAGCGCAAGAGACCCAGTACTTC. Amino acid sequence: CASRAQETQYF.

The CDR3 region has the DNA TGTGCCATCAGTGAGTCTGGCCTCGCCATTCAGTACTTC. It is translated as CAISESGLAIQYF. The V call is TRBV10-3, the J call TRBJ2-4; D not resolved. The CDR3 runs to 13 residues. The V end lost 0 bases, the J end lost 9 bases, and 9 bases lay between the germline ends. Germline assignment: CDR1 ENHRY and CDR2 SYGVKD.

This clone was recorded once. The chain recombines TRBV5-1 with TRBJ2-1; 10 bases are shared with TRBD1. The germline V gene encodes CDR1 SGHRS and CDR2 YFSETQ. J was trimmed by 2 bases and V by 2 bases; bases with no gene match: 10. The CDR3 runs 18 residues. The CDR3 spells CASSLEGTGAGAYNEQFF. In DNA, the CDR3 is TGCGCCAGCAGCTTAGAAGGGACAGGGGCGGGGGCCTACAATGAGCAGTTCTTC.

Points on this clone: This is likely an artifact of a read error, given a far larger clone one base away. The chain joins TRBV5-1 to TRBJ2-4; a weak D match, TRBD2 (6 bases). The CDR3 has 17 amino acids. The germline V gene has CDR1 SGHRS and CDR2 YFSETQ. CDR3 sequence reads: CASSRLTSVAAKNTQYF. The DNA for the CDR3 is TGCGCCAGCAGCCGGCTCACTAGTGTAGCGGCCAAAAACACTCAGTACTTC.

CDR3 nucleotides: TGTGCCAGCAGCTTAGATCAGGCCTCGGGGCTAGCGGGAGGTGAGCAGTTCTTC. Translating it yields CASSLDQASGLAGGEQFF. The gene calls are TRBV11-3 and TRBJ2-1; 11 bases are shared with TRBD2. The CDR3 sequence is 18 residues long. Germline trimming cut 0 bases from V and 9 bases from J; bases unmatched to any gene: 13. The germline gives CDR1 SGHNT, CDR2 YENEEA.

This chain uses TRBV29-1 with TRBJ1-2; D remains ambiguous. Trimming cost V 2 bases and J 2 bases, with 6 bases left between them. The CDR3 runs to 12 residues. Germline V CDR1 and CDR2: SQVTM, ANQGSEA. The CDR3 sequence is CSVELWNYGYTF. As DNA, the CDR3 is TGCAGCGTTGAACTATGGAACTATGGCTACACCTTC.

About this clone itself: A much more abundant neighbour one base away suggests this may be a read error. The genes are TRBV5-4 and TRBJ2-1; possibly TRBD2 for D (6 bases). Germline V gene sequence: CDR1 SGHNT, CDR2 YYREEE (reference sequence). The length of the CDR3 is 15 residues. CDR3 amino acids: CASSLVGTPYNGQFF. In DNA form, the CDR3 reads TGTGCCAGCAGCTTGGTCGGGACTCCCTACAATGGGCAGTTCTTC.